This TCR beta chain is from a study of T cell responses to AZD1222 COVID-19 vaccine. Turning to this clone: Its specificity is unknown.

The data were produced by immunoSEQ multiplex PCR, yet TCRdb's version contains in-frame clones alone and is incomplete. Counted here are around 200,000 clones, roughly 91% occurring once; the ten biggest clones make up about 1%. The CDR3 sequence is 13 residues long. From germline, CDR1 is LNHNV and CDR2 YYDKDF (reference sequence). The germline V and J ends were trimmed by 0 bases and 8 bases, with 7 bases remaining between them. Findings of the study overall: Females outnumbered males among donors, who were mostly white British; clonal diversity was possibly underestimated. Spike-specific TCR breadth and depth went up after people got two AZD1222 doses. Nearly half of spike-specific TCRs reportedly target unmutated variant regions.

The origin of this receptor is an adult who received the MenACWY meningococcal vaccine as a control. Material: peripheral blood, obtained 28 days after the second dose of the MenACWY control vaccine. V and J are TRBV15 and TRBJ1-4, with D possibly matching TRBD1 (5 bases). This chain's CDR3 is CATSRDGGEKLFF. CDR3 DNA: TGTGCCACCAGCAGAGATGGGGGGGAAAAACTGTTTTTT.